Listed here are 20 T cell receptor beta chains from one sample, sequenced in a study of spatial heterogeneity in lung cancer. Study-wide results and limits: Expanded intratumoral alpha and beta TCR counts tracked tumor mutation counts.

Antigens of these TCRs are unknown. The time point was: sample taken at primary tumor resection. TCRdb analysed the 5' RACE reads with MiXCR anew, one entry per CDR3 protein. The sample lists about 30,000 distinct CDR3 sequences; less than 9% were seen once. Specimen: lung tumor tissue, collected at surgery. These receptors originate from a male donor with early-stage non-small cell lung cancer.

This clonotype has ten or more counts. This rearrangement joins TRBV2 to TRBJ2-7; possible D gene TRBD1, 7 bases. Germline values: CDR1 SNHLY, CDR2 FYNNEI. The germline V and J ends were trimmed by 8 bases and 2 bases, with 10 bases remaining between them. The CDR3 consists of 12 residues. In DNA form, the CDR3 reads TGTGCCAGCGGGGGGACAGCCTACGAGCAGTACTTC. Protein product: CASGGTAYEQYF.

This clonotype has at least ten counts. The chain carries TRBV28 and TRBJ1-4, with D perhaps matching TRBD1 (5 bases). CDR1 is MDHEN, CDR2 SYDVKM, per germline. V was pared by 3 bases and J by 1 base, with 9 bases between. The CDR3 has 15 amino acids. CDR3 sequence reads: CASSFTGGTNEKLFF. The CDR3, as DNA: TGTGCCAGCAGTTTTACGGGGGGAACTAATGAAAAACTGTTTTTT.

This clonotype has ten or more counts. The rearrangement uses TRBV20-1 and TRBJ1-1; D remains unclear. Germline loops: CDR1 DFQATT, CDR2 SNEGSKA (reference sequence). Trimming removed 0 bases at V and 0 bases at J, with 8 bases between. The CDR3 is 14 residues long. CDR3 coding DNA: TGCAGTGCTAGAGATTTAGGTTTGAACACTGAAGCTTTCTTT. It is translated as CSARDLGLNTEAFF.

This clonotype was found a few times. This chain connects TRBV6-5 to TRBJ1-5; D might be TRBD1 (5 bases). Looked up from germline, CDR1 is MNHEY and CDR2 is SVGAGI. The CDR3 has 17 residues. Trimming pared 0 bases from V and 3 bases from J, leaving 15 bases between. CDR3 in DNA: TGTGCCAGCAGTTACTCGCTTGGGACCGAAGACAATCAGCCCCAGCATTTT. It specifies CASSYSLGTEDNQPQHF.

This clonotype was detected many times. The CDR3 sequence is CASSSDTYEQYF. CDR3 sequence (DNA): TGTGCCAGCAGCTCCGACACCTACGAGCAGTACTTC. V usage is TRBV6-5 and J usage is TRBJ2-7, with D unclear. Per germline, CDR1 MNHEY and CDR2 SVGAGI. The CDR3 is made up of 12 amino acids. Between the trimmed V and J ends, which lost 6 bases and 2 bases, there was a span of 8 bases.

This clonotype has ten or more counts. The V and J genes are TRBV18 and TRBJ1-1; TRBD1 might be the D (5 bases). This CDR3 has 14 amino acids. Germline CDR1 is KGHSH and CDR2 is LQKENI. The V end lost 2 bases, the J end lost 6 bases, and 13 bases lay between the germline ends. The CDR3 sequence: CASSPDSGFAEAFF. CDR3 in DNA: TGTGCCAGCTCACCAGACTCAGGGTTTGCTGAAGCTTTCTTT.

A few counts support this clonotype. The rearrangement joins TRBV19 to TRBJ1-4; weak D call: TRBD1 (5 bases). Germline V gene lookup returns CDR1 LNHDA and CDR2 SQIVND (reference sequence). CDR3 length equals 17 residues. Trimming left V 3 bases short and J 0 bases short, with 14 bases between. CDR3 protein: CASSIRAGLTTNEKLFF. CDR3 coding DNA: TGTGCCAGTAGTATCCGCGCAGGGCTGACAACTAATGAAAAACTGTTTTTT.

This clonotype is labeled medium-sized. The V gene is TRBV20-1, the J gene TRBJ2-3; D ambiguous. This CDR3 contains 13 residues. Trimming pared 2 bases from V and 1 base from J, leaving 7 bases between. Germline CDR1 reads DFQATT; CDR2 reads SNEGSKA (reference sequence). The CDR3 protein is CSARKGGTDTQYF. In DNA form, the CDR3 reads TGCAGTGCTAGAAAGGGTGGCACAGATACGCAGTATTTT.

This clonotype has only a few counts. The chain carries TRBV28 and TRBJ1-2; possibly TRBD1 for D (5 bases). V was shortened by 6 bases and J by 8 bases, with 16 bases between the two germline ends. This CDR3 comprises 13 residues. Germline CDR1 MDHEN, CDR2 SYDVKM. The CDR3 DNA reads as TGTGCCAGCAGCCCGGGACTTTCGGGGGGCTACACCTTC. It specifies CASSPGLSGGYTF.

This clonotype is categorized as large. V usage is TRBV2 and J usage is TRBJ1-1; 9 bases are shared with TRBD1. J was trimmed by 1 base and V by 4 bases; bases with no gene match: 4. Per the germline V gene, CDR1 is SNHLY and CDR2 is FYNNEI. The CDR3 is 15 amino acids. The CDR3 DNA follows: TGTGCCAGCAGTGGGACAGGGGAAGGGAACACTGAAGCTTTCTTT. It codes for CASSGTGEGNTEAFF.

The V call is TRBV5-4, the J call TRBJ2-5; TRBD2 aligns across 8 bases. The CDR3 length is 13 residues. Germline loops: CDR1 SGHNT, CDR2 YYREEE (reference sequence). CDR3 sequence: CTYAGGLQETQYF. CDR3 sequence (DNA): TGTACCTACGCGGGGGGCCTCCAAGAGACCCAGTACTTC.

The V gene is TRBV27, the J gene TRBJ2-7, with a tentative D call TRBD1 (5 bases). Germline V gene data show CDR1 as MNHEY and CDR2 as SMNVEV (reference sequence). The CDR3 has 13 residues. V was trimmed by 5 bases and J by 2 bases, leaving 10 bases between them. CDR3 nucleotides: TGTGCCAGCAGTCTCCTAGGGGCCTACGAGCAGTACTTC. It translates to CASSLLGAYEQYF.

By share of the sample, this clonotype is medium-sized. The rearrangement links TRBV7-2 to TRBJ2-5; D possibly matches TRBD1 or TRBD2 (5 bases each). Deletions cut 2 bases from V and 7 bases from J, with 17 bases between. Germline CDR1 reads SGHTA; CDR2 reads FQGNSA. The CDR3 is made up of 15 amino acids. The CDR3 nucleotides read TGTGCCAGCAGCTTACTACGGGGCCACGGAGGGACCCAGTACTTC. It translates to CASSLLRGHGGTQYF.

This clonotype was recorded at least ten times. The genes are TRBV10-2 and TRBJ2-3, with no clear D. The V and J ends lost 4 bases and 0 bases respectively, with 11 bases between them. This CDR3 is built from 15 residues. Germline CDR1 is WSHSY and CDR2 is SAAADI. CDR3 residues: CASSATQASTDTQYF. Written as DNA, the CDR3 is TGCGCCAGCAGTGCGACCCAAGCGAGCACAGATACGCAGTATTTT.

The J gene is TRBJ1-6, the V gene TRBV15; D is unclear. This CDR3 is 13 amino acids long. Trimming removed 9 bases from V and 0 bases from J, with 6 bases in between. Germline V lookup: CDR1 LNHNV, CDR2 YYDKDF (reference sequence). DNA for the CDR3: TGTGCCACGAGGGACTCCTATAATTCACCCCTCCACTTT. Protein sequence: CATRDSYNSPLHF.

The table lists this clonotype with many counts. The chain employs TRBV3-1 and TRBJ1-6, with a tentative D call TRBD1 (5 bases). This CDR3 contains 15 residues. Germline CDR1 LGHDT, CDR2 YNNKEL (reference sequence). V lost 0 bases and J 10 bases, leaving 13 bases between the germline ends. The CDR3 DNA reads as TGTGCCAGCAGCCAAGAACAGGACGTTGGATCACCCCTCCACTTT. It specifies CASSQEQDVGSPLHF.

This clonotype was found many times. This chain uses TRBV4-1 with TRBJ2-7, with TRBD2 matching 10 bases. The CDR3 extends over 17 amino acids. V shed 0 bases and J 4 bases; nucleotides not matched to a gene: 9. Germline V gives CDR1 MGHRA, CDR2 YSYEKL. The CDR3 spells CASSQDQGGSGRYEQYF. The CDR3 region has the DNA TGCGCCAGCAGCCAAGATCAGGGTGGTAGCGGGAGGTACGAGCAGTACTTC.

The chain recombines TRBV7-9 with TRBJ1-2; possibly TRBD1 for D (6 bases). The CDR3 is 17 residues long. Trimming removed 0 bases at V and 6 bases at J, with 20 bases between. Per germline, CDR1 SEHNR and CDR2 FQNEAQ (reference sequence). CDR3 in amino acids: CASSLAARGVDRNGYTF. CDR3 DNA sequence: TGTGCCAGCAGCTTAGCGGCCAGGGGAGTAGATAGGAATGGCTACACCTTC. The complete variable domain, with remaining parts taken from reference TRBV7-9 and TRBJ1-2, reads DTGVSQNPRHKITKRGQNVTFRCDPISEHNRLYWYRQTLGQGPEFLTYFQNEAQLEKSRLLSDRFSAERPKGSFSTLEIQRTEQGDSAMYLCASSLAARGVDRNGYTFGSGTRLTVV.

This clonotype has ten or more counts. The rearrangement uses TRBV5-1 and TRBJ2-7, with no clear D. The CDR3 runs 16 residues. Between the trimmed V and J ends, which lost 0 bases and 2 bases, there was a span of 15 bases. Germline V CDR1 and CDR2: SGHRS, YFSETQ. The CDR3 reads CASSLAPLVPPYEQYF. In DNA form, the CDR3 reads TGCGCCAGCAGCTTGGCCCCACTCGTTCCCCCCTACGAGCAGTACTTC. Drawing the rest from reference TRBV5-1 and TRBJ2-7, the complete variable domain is KAGVTQTPRYLIKTRGQQVTLSCSPISGHRSVSWYQQTPGQGLQFLFEYFSETQRNKGNFPGRFSGRQFSNSRSEMNVSTLELGDSALYLCASSLAPLVPPYEQYFGPGTRLTVT.

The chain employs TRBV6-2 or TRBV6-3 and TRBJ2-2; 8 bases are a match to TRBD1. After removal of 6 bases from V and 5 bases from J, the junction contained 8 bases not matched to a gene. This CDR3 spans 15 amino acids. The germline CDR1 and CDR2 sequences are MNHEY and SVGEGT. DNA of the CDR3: TGTGCCAGCAGACGGACAGGGATATTAACCGGGGAGCTGTTTTTT. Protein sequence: CASRRTGILTGELFF.